What follows are 29 T cell receptor beta chains derived from one specimen sequenced in a study of vaccination and CD4 T cells after COVID-19. Treatment here: roughly 10-day PBMC culture with coronavirus spike peptide pools or control peptides (ViraFEST assay). The Oncomine TCR Beta short-read assay was what sequenced the DNA obtained from cultured CD4+ T cells. MiXCR, run by TCRdb on the PCR reads, gives a single entry per CDR3 protein. The sample includes almost 20,000 distinct CDR3 sequences, about three quarters of them seen just once. The antigens for these receptors are not known. This specimen was CD4+ T cells from blood, cultured in vitro, taken after SARS-CoV-2 vaccination. The source is a human donor who received a COVID-19 vaccine.

The V gene is TRBV15, the J gene TRBJ1-2; D not resolved. The CDR3 consists of 15 residues. Germline CDR1 reads LNHNV; CDR2 reads YYDKDF (reference sequence). Trimming stripped 0 bases from V and 4 bases from J, with 12 bases between. The CDR3 nucleotides read TGTGCCACCAGCAGAGATGGGTCAGAGGGCTATGGCTACACCTTC. This encodes CATSRDGSEGYGYTF.

This chain links TRBV7-9 with TRBJ1-3; weak D call: TRBD1 (5 bases). CDR3 length equals 17 residues. Germline V gene sequence: CDR1 SEHNR, CDR2 FQNEAQ (reference sequence). V lost 3 bases and J 0 bases, leaving 15 bases between the germline ends. CDR3: CASSLGSLRDSGNTIYF. The CDR3 nucleotides are TGTGCCAGCAGCTTGGGGTCGCTCAGGGACTCTGGAAACACCATATATTTT.

The table lists this clonotype with a few counts. This chain joins TRBV12-5 and TRBJ1-1; maybe TRBD1 (6 bases). This CDR3 contains 14 residues. The germline V and J ends were trimmed by 6 bases and 1 base, with 12 bases remaining between them. The germline gives CDR1 LGHNT, CDR2 FRNRAP. CDR3 in DNA: TGTGCTAGTGGCATAGCCAGGGGGAACACTGAAGCTTTCTTT. Protein: CASGIARGNTEAFF. The full variable domain, with the rest looked up from reference TRBV12-5 and TRBJ1-1, is DARVTQTPRHKVTEMGQEVTMRCQPILGHNTVFWYRQTMMQGLELLAYFRNRAPLDDSGMPKDRFSAEMPDATLATLKIQPSEPRDSAVYFCASGIARGNTEAFFGQGTRLTVV.

V and J are TRBV6-4 and TRBJ2-3; tentative D call: TRBD1 (6 bases). Germline-derived CDR1 and CDR2 are MRHNA and SNTAGT. V was trimmed by 5 bases and J by 3 bases, leaving 12 bases between them. The length of the CDR3 is 14 residues. CDR3 nucleotide sequence: TGTGCCAGCAGTCGAGAGGGGGTTACAGATACGCAGTATTTT. Translated: CASSREGVTDTQYF.

This sequence joins TRBV12-3 or TRBV12-4 and TRBJ1-5, with TRBD1 as a possible D gene (5 bases). The CDR3 covers 13 residues. V was shortened by 8 bases and J by 8 bases, with 16 bases between the two germline ends. The DNA for the CDR3 is TGTGCCAGCGCAGGGTCTCGAACAGAGCCCCAGCATTTT. Its protein is CASAGSRTEPQHF.

The CDR3 sequence is CASSLSNTGELFF. CDR3 in DNA: TGTGCCAGCAGCTTATCGAACACCGGGGAGCTGTTTTTT. The rearrangement uses TRBV7-3 and TRBJ2-2, with D uncertain. With 2 bases removed from V and 0 bases from J, the gap between germline ends came to 1 base. CDR1 is SGHTA and CDR2 is FQGTGA in the germline V gene. This CDR3 region has 13 residues. Filled out from reference TRBV7-3 and TRBJ2-2, the complete variable domain reads GAGVSQTPSNKVTEKGKYVELRCDPISGHTALYWYRQSLGQGPEFLIYFQGTGAADDSGLPNDRFFAVRPEGSVSTLKIQRTERGDSAVYLCASSLSNTGELFFGEGSRLTVL.

The CDR3 sequence is CSARRTGNTGELFF. The CDR3 DNA is TGCAGTGCCCGACGGACAGGGAACACCGGGGAGCTGTTTTTT. The chain recombines TRBV20-1 with TRBJ2-2, with TRBD1 matching over 7 bases. J gave up 1 base and V 6 bases, and 5 bases lay outside the gene matches. CDR1 and CDR2 (germline): DFQATT, SNEGSKA (reference sequence). CDR3 length: 14 amino acids.

DNA of the CDR3: TGTGCCAGCAGCGAGACAGGGATCCCCCAGCATTTT. Protein: CASSETGIPQHF. The V and J genes are TRBV2 and TRBJ1-5; 7 bases line up with TRBD1. Trimming took 6 bases from V and 10 from J; bases not matched to a gene: 6. This CDR3 spans 12 amino acids. CDR1 SNHLY and CDR2 FYNNEI come from the germline V gene.

CDR3 nucleotide sequence: TGCAGTGCTAGAAACCGGGACTTGGAGGACACCATATATTTT. Translation gives CSARNRDLEDTIYF. The chain carries TRBV20-1 and TRBJ1-3; tentatively, D is TRBD1 (5 bases). Between the trimmed V and J ends, which lost 2 bases and 8 bases, there was a span of 16 bases. Germline V gives CDR1 DFQATT, CDR2 SNEGSKA (reference sequence). This CDR3 comprises 14 residues.

CDR3 nucleotides: TGTGCCACCAGTGATAGTACAGTTTTCACAGATACGCAGTATTTT. It yields the protein CATSDSTVFTDTQYF. The rearrangement links TRBV24-1 to TRBJ2-3; D is unclear. The CDR3 totals 15 residues. Germline assignment: CDR1 KGHDR and CDR2 SFDVKD. Trimming pared 3 bases from V and 2 bases from J, leaving 11 bases between.

The chain carries TRBV2 and TRBJ2-5; 10 bases are shared with TRBD2. Trimming cost V 8 bases and J 2 bases; bases outside gene matches: 8. Germline V gene data show CDR1 as SNHLY and CDR2 as FYNNEI. The CDR3 contains 15 residues. In DNA form, the CDR3 reads TGTGCCAGCGCCCTACTAGCGGGGATACAAGAGACCCAGTACTTC. Its translation: CASALLAGIQETQYF.

The J gene is TRBJ1-1, the V gene TRBV20-1; D gene ambiguous. V lost 6 bases, J lost 5 bases, and 10 bases lay in between. Looked up from germline, CDR1 is DFQATT and CDR2 is SNEGSKA (reference sequence). CDR3 length: 11 amino acids. The CDR3 coding sequence is TGCAGTGCCCCGACTCGTACTGAAGCTTTCTTT. It yields the protein CSAPTRTEAFF.

The genes are TRBV19 and TRBJ1-5, with D perhaps matching TRBD1 (5 bases). The V gene's germline CDR1 is LNHDA and CDR2 SQIVND (reference sequence). V was cut by 3 bases and J by 0 bases, with 9 bases left in between. CDR3 size: 15 residues. The CDR3 DNA follows: TGTGCCAGTAGTATGGGGCAGTATAGCAATCAGCCCCAGCATTTT. This encodes CASSMGQYSNQPQHF.

The chain couples TRBV12-3 or TRBV12-4 to TRBJ1-4; unclear D gene. The CDR3 contains 14 residues. Trimming cost V 5 bases and J 8 bases, with 15 bases left between them. The CDR3, as DNA: TGTGCCAGCAGTCGAACCGGATCGGACGAAAAACTGTTTTTT. It is translated as CASSRTGSDEKLFF.

For the CDR3, the DNA is TGTGCCTGGAGTTTCTCGGGCACAGATACGCAGTATTTT. It specifies CAWSFSGTDTQYF. This sequence joins TRBV30 and TRBJ2-3; D not resolved. This CDR3 is 13 amino acids long. The V end lost 2 bases, the J end lost 1 base, and 7 bases lay between the germline ends. Germline values: CDR1 GTSNPN, CDR2 SVGIG (reference sequence). Full variable domain (rest looked up from reference TRBV30 and TRBJ2-3): SQTIHQWPATLVQPVGSPLSLECTVEGTSNPNLYWYRQAAGRGLQLLFYSVGIGQISSEVPQNLSASRPQDRQFILSSKKLLLSDSGFYLCAWSFSGTDTQYFGPGTRLTVL.

This clonotype was seen once. The chain has TRBV24-1 and TRBJ2-5; D remains ambiguous. V was clipped by 5 bases and J by 4 bases, with 7 bases between them. This CDR3 region has 12 residues. The germline V gene has CDR1 KGHDR and CDR2 SFDVKD. CDR3 region: CATSARGETQYF. As DNA, the CDR3 is TGTGCCACCAGTGCCCGCGGAGAGACCCAGTACTTC.

The V gene is TRBV30, the J gene TRBJ2-6, with D possibly TRBD2 on 6 matching bases. Germline CDR1 reads GTSNPN; CDR2 reads SVGIG (reference sequence). The CDR3 runs 14 residues. The germline V and J ends were trimmed by 3 bases and 0 bases, with 6 bases remaining between them. The CDR3 DNA sequence: TGTGCCTGGAGCGGGAGCTCTGGGGCCAACGTCCTGACTTTC. The encoded protein is CAWSGSSGANVLTF.

This clonotype has just a few counts. V gene TRBV20-1 combines with J gene TRBJ2-2; no clear D. V lost 7 bases and J lost 5, with 8 bases in between. The CDR3 extends over 11 amino acids. The V gene's germline CDR1 is DFQATT and CDR2 SNEGSKA (reference sequence). In DNA, the CDR3 is TGCAGTGTAGGAAAAACCGGGGAGCTGTTTTTT. This codes for CSVGKTGELFF.

The chain recombines TRBV5-1 with TRBJ1-6; D is unresolved. CDR1 is SGHRS and CDR2 is YFSETQ in the germline V gene. CDR3 length: 17 residues. V lost 0 bases and J 0 bases, leaving 10 bases between the germline ends. CDR3 sequence reads: CASSLARIHSYNSPLHF. The CDR3 DNA sequence: TGCGCCAGCAGCTTGGCCAGGATCCACTCCTATAATTCACCCCTCCACTTT.

The chain uses TRBV15 and TRBJ2-5; 7 bases are shared with TRBD2. Germline CDR1 is LNHNV and CDR2 is YYDKDF (reference sequence). V trimming: 6 bases; J trimming: 4 bases; junction bases outside the gene matches: 5. The length of the CDR3 is 13 residues. This chain's CDR3 is CATRPGGGETQYF. The CDR3 nucleotides read TGTGCCACCAGACCGGGGGGTGGAGAGACCCAGTACTTC.

V gene TRBV25-1 combines with J gene TRBJ2-5, with D possibly TRBD2 on 5 matching bases. Per the germline V gene, CDR1 is MGHDK and CDR2 is SYGVNS. V lost 1 base and J 3 bases, leaving 21 bases between the germline ends. The CDR3 extends over 18 amino acids. CDR3 residues: CASSESSGSTRGEETQYF. The CDR3, as DNA: TGTGCCAGCAGTGAATCATCGGGAAGTACTCGGGGTGAAGAGACCCAGTACTTC.

J is TRBJ1-5 and V is TRBV19, with D possibly being TRBD1 (6 bases). The ends were cut back, 3 bases at V and 4 bases at J, with 19 bases in the middle. CDR1 and CDR2 (germline): LNHDA, SQIVND (reference sequence). CDR3 length: 17 residues. The CDR3: CASSMVLGTIGNQPQHF. The CDR3 region has the DNA TGTGCCAGTAGTATGGTACTCGGGACAATAGGGAATCAGCCCCAGCATTTT.

J is TRBJ2-3 and V is TRBV20-1; TRBD2 matches 12 bases. CDR3 length equals 16 residues. Germline values: CDR1 DFQATT, CDR2 SNEGSKA (reference sequence). Germline trimming cut 0 bases from V and 3 bases from J; bases unmatched to any gene: 4. The CDR3: CSARDATSGGTDTQYF. CDR3 coding DNA: TGCAGTGCTAGAGACGCGACTAGCGGGGGTACAGATACGCAGTATTTT.

The genes are TRBV19 and TRBJ2-3; 9 bases map to TRBD1. J gave up 4 bases and V 3 bases, and 14 bases lay outside the gene matches. There are 18 residues in the CDR3. Germline-derived CDR1 and CDR2 are LNHDA and SQIVND (reference sequence). As DNA, the CDR3 is TGTGCCAGTAGTATGGGGCCATTACAGGGGGCGCGGGCAGATACGCAGTATTTT. Its translation: CASSMGPLQGARADTQYF.

The chain is built from TRBV2 and TRBJ2-7; 8 bases line up with TRBD1. V shed 8 bases, J shed 0 bases, and the junction held 15 bases outside the gene matches. This CDR3 region has 17 residues. Germline V gene sequence: CDR1 SNHLY, CDR2 FYNNEI. The CDR3 protein is CASALSSDRGHSYEQYF. As DNA, the CDR3 is TGTGCCAGCGCTCTGTCTAGTGACAGGGGCCACTCCTACGAGCAGTACTTC.

The chain carries TRBV15 and TRBJ1-2, with D possibly TRBD1 on 5 matching bases. This CDR3 spans 14 amino acids. The germline CDR1 and CDR2 sequences are LNHNV and YYDKDF (reference sequence). Between the trimmed V and J ends, which lost 5 bases and 4 bases, there was a span of 14 bases. The CDR3 region is CATSVTGTGYGYTF. In DNA form, the CDR3 reads TGTGCCACCAGCGTTACCGGGACGGGCTATGGCTACACCTTC.

The rearrangement uses TRBV2 and TRBJ2-5; 15 bases align to TRBD2. Germline V CDR1 and CDR2: SNHLY, FYNNEI. V lost 8 bases, J lost 5 bases, and 3 bases stayed unmatched. This CDR3 region has 14 residues. The CDR3 coding sequence is TGTGCCAGCGGACTAGCGGGGGGGCGGGAGACCCAGTACTTC. This sequence encodes CASGLAGGRETQYF.

In DNA, the CDR3 is TGTGCCACCATGAAAAGACCCGAGCCCCACCGGACCGGGGAGCTGTTTTTT. Translating it yields CATMKRPEPHRTGELFF. The chain carries TRBV10-3 and TRBJ2-2; D is unresolved. The CDR3 is 17 amino acids. Per the germline V gene, CDR1 is ENHRY and CDR2 is SYGVKD. Trimming removed 10 bases from V and 5 bases from J, with 26 bases in between.

This clonotype was counted a single time. The chain couples TRBV20-1 to TRBJ2-7; TRBD1 matches at 8 bases. The CDR3 consists of 13 residues. V gave up 5 bases and J gave up 1 base; unmatched junction bases: 4. Per germline, CDR1 DFQATT and CDR2 SNEGSKA (reference sequence). CDR3 sequence (DNA): TGCAGTGCTCAGACAGGGGAGTCCTACGAGCAGTACTTC. Amino acids: CSAQTGESYEQYF.